Listed below are T cell receptor beta chains from one sample, sequenced in a study of blood T cell repertoires in COVID-19. Clones were sequenced by immunoSEQ multiplex PCR, and TCRdb holds only the in-frame ones, with some missing. The sample lists about 270,000 clones, 86% occurring once. The sequencing input was peripheral blood. These receptors came from a woman aged 80 or over with COVID-19, enrolled during active disease. CDR3s include the opening cysteine and the closing phenylalanine or tryptophan. Fields, in order: D gene, clone size, J gene, V gene, CDR3 DNA, CDR3 protein. A D gene is named only where the DNA matches it firmly. Clone size is shown for a subset of rows, as once, few, many or a class of expanded clone.

-	once	TRBJ1-1	TRBV29-1	TGCAGCGTTGAAGTCCCCGAGGAAGCTTTCTTT	CSVEVPEEAFF
-	once	TRBJ2-2	TRBV11-3	TGTGCCAGCAGCCCTAGTATGACCGGGGAGCTGTTTTTT	CASSPSMTGELFF
TRBD2	-	TRBJ2-1	TRBV11-2	TGTGCCAGCACCCCCGGACAAGCGGGGGTCGATGAGCAGTTCTTC	CASTPGQAGVDEQFF
TRBD1	-	TRBJ1-2	TRBV20-1	TGCAGTACAGGGGCCGGACGCGACTACACCTTC	CSTGAGRDYTF
TRBD2	-	TRBJ2-3	TRBV29-1	TGCAGCGTTCGGGGACTAGAATTTACCGATACGCAGTATTTT	CSVRGLEFTDTQYF
-	-	TRBJ2-1	TRBV28	TGTGCCAGCAGTTCCTTAACGGGGGGCCCCAATGAGCAGTTCTTC	CASSSLTGGPNEQFF
-	-	TRBJ1-4	TRBV21-1	TGTGCCAGCAGCGACCGGACAGGGAGCGGGGTGACGCTGTTTTTT	CASSDRTGSGVTLFF
-	-	TRBJ1-1	TRBV28	TGTGCCAGCAGTTTACTACAGAAAGCTTTCTTT	CASSLLQKAFF
-	-	TRBJ2-1	TRBV9	TGTGCCAGCAGCGTAGTTGGGGGCGGCCGCTACAATGAGCAGTTCTTC	CASSVVGGGRYNEQFF
-	few	TRBJ1-4	TRBV5-1	TGCGCCAGCAGCGCAAGTACAGGGATCGAAAAACTGTTTTTT	CASSASTGIEKLFF
-	few	TRBJ1-2	TRBV6-6	TGTGCCAGCAGCCTTACTCAAAATGGCTACACCTTC	CASSLTQNGYTF
TRBD2	-	TRBJ2-3	TRBV5-6	TGTGCCAGCAGCTATCCAGCGGGGGTTACAGATACGCAGTATTTT	CASSYPAGVTDTQYF
TRBD1	-	TRBJ2-2	TRBV9	TGTGCCAGCAGCGACCATACAGGGGGCGCGGTCGGGGAGCTGTTTTTT	CASSDHTGGAVGELFF
TRBD1	-	TRBJ2-5	TRBV2	TGTGCCAGCAGTGAAAGGGGGCAGGGAAGGGAGACCCAGTACTTC	CASSERGQGRETQYF